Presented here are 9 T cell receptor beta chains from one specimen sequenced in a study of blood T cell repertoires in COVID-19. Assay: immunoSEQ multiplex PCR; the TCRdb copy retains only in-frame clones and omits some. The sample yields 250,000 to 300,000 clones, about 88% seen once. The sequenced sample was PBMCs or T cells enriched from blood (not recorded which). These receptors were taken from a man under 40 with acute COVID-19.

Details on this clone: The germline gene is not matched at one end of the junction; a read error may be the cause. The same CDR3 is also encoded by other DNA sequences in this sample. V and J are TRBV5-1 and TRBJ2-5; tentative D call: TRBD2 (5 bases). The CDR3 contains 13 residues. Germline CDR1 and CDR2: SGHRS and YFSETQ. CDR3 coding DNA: TGTGCCAGCAGCTTGGGCGGAGGAGAGACCCAGTACTTC. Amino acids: CASSLGGGETQYF.

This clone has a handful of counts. The CDR3 sequence: CATSSTSGDQPQHF. CDR3 bases: TGTGCCACCAGCAGTACCTCGGGAGATCAGCCCCAGCATTTT. The chain employs TRBV15 and TRBJ1-5; D gene uncertain. Trimming took off 3 bases at V and 5 bases at J, with 11 bases between the two ends. Germline CDR1 and CDR2: LNHNV and YYDKDF (reference sequence). The CDR3 is 14 amino acids.

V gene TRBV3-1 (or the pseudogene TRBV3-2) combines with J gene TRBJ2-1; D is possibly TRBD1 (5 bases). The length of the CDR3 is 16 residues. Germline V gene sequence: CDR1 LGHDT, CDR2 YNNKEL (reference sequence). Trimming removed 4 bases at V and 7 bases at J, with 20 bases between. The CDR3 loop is CASSPNGPVGRNEQFF. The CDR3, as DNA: TGTGCCAGCAGCCCGAACGGACCGGTGGGGCGGAATGAGCAGTTCTTC.

The CDR3 DNA is TGTGCCAGCAGCAGGCACCGGGACAGGCGAACAACTAATGAAAAACTGTTTTTT. Translation: CASSRHRDRRTTNEKLFF. The chain joins TRBV7-8 to TRBJ1-4, with 8 nucleotides matching TRBD1. The CDR3 is 18 residues long. Germline CDR1 reads SGHVS; CDR2 reads FQNEAQ. Germline trimming cut 5 bases from V and 0 bases from J; bases unmatched to any gene: 11.

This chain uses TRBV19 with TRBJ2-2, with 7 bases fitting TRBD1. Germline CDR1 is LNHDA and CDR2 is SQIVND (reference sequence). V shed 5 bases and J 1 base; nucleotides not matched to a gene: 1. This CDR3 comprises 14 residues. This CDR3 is CASSGQVNTGELFF. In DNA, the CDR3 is TGTGCCAGTAGTGGACAGGTGAACACCGGGGAGCTGTTTTTT.

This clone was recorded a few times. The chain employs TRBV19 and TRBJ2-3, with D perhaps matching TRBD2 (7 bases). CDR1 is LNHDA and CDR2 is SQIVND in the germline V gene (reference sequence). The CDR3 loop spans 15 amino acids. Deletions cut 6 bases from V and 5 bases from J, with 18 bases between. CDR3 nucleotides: TGTGCCAGTAGAATGGGAGGGGGGGCCGAAGATACGCAGTATTTT. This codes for CASRMGGGAEDTQYF.

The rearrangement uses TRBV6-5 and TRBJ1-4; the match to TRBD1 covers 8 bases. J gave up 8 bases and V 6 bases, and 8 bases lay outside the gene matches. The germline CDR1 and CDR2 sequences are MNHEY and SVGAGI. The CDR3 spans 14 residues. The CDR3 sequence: CASSARTGNEKLFF. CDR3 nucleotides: TGTGCCAGCAGCGCCAGGACAGGGAACGAAAAACTGTTTTTT.

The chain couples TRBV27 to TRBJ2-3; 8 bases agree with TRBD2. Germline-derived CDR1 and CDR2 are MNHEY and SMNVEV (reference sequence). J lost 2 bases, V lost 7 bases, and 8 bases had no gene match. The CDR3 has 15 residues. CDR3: CASISSGGITDTQYF. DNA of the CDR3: TGTGCCAGCATTTCAAGCGGGGGTATCACAGATACGCAGTATTTT.

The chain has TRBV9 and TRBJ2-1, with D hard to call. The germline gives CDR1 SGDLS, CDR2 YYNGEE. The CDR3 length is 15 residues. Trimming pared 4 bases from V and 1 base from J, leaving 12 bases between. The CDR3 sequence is CASSKQDTSYNEQFF. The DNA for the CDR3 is TGTGCCAGCAGCAAACAAGACACGTCCTACAATGAGCAGTTCTTC. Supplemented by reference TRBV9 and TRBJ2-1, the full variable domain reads DSGVTQTPKHLITATGQRVTLRCSPRSGDLSVYWYQQSLDQGLQFLIQYYNGEERAKGNILERFSAQQFPDLHSELNLSSLELGDSALYFCASSKQDTSYNEQFFGPGTRLTVL.